The T cell receptor (beta chain) under discussion was sequenced for a study of shared clonotypes between healthy human individuals. Germline loops: CDR1 KGHSH, CDR2 LQKENI. Deletions cut 6 bases from V and 2 bases from J, with 12 bases between. This CDR3 has 14 residues. In regard to this clone: Its antigen remains unknown.

Study results and limitations: Sharing across four donors was seen in roughly 5% of naive CD4 clonotypes.

The table came from immunoSEQ multiplex PCR; TCRdb's copy has only in-frame clones and leaves some out. The sample holds 1,400,000 or so clones; approximately 98.5% are singletons and the top ten take under 0.45%. The TCR originated in a man aged 30 to 39 in good health. The chain uses TRBV18 and TRBJ2-3, with a weak D call TRBD1 (5 bases). Material for sequencing was naive CD4+ T cells sorted from blood. Described subset: CD45RA+ positively selected. In DNA, the CDR3 is TGTGCCAGCTCCCCTGGGGCAGTCACAGATACGCAGTATTTT. Translated: CASSPGAVTDTQYF.